Detailed here is one T cell receptor (beta chain). Sequencing used immunoSEQ multiplex PCR; TCRdb keeps in-frame clones, though not all of them. The repertoire holds 50,000 to 75,000 clones, over 75% seen once, with over 11% in the top ten. The sample originates from a study of OX40 agonist ivuxolimab in advanced cancers. Germline values: CDR1 LNHDA, CDR2 SQIVND (reference sequence). The V and J ends lost 8 bases and 3 bases respectively, with 11 bases between them. This CDR3 contains 13 residues. The chain joins TRBV19 to TRBJ2-1; possibly TRBD1 for D (6 bases). The input for sequencing was CD4+ or CD8+ T cells sorted from blood, taken in a trial of the OX40 agonist ivuxolimab. The TCR was taken from an adult with an advanced solid tumor such as melanoma, head and neck, liver or kidney cancer. The CDR3 protein is CASEDSLYNEQFF. The CDR3 DNA sequence: TGTGCCAGTGAGGACAGCCTCTACAATGAGCAGTTCTTC.